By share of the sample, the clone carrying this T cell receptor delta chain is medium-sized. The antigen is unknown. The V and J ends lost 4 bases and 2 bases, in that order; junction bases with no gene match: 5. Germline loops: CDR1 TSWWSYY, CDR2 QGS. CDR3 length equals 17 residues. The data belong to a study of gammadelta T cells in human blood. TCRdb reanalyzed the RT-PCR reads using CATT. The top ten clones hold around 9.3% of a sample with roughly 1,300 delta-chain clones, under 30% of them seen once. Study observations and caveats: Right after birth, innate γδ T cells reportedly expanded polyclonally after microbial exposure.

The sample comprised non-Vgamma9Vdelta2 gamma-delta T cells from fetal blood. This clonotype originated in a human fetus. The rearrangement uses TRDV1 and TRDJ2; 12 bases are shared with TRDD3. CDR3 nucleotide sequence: TGTGCTCTTGGGGGGTACTGGGGGATACCGTTGACAGCACAACTCTTCTTT. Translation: CALGGYWGIPLTAQLFF.